The T cell receptor beta chain described here comes from a study of radiation and T cells in renal cell carcinoma. Notes on this clone: As yet, its antigen is unknown.

TCRdb's copy holds only in-frame clones and misses some; the assay was immunoSEQ multiplex PCR. The repertoire consists of roughly 58,000 clones, with 65% to 80% occurring once and the leading ten covering over 5.5%. Study-level findings and limits: In blood, top tumor clones expanded by 2 weeks, shrinking by 4.

V lost 3 bases and J lost 7; bases outside the gene matches: 10. Germline values: CDR1 MNHNS, CDR2 SASEGT. CDR3 length: 15 residues. Time point given: blood 4 weeks post-SBRT, at nephrectomy. The sample's treatment: 15 Gy SBRT to primary tumor, nephrectomy 4 weeks later. This chain connects TRBV6-1 to TRBJ2-7, with 9 bases aligning to TRBD1. Sample: blood, taken from a patient whose treatment included radiotherapy and nephrectomy. The source is a man in his 60s with renal cell carcinoma. The CDR3 sequence is CASSDWNRGRKEQYF. The DNA for the CDR3 is TGTGCCAGCAGTGATTGGAACAGGGGGCGTAAAGAGCAGTACTTC.